Below are 32 T cell receptor beta chains sequenced from a single sample in a study of T cells in Graves' hyperthyroidism and ophthalmopathy. There were TCR beta CDR3 regions amplified from RNA transcripts. TCR CDR3 underwent first-round RT-PCR with the HTBI primer set. Using its own MiXCR run on the multiplex PCR reads, TCRdb lists one record per CDR3 protein. The sample carries hundreds of thousands of distinct CDR3 sequences, about 15% recorded once. The sample was blood. The receptor set was obtained from a woman aged 40 to 55 with Graves' ophthalmopathy.

This clonotype showed up many times. The chain recombines TRBV18 with TRBJ1-5; no firm D call. The V end lost 2 bases, the J end lost 3 bases, and 8 bases lay between the germline ends. The length of the CDR3 is 14 residues. CDR1 KGHSH and CDR2 LQKENI come from the germline V gene. CDR3: CASSPSQDNQPQHF. CDR3 sequence (DNA): TGTGCCAGCTCACCAAGCCAAGACAATCAGCCCCAGCATTTT.

This clonotype was seen a few times. This sequence joins TRBV11-2 and TRBJ2-7; 9 bases agree with TRBD2. Germline V gene lookup returns CDR1 SGHAT and CDR2 FQNNGV. The CDR3 sequence is 16 residues long. Unmatched junction bases numbered 9, after V lost 5 bases and J lost 1 base. This CDR3 is CASSRRGTSKSYEQYF. The DNA for the CDR3 is TGTGCCAGCAGCCGCCGGGGGACTAGCAAATCCTACGAGCAGTACTTC.

The genes are TRBV11-2 and TRBJ2-2, with TRBD2 as a possible D gene (5 bases). The CDR3 consists of 16 residues. V was pared by 5 bases and J by 0 bases, with 13 bases between. Germline loops: CDR1 SGHAT, CDR2 FQNNGV. CDR3 DNA sequence: TGTGCCAGCAGCCCGCGAGCGGATACGAACACCGGGGAGCTGTTTTTT. Residues: CASSPRADTNTGELFF.

This clonotype was counted at least ten times. The genes are TRBV15 and TRBJ2-2; D unclear. The ends were cut back, 8 bases at V and 3 bases at J, with 10 bases in the middle. This CDR3 has 13 residues. Per the germline V gene, CDR1 is LNHNV and CDR2 is YYDKDF (reference sequence). The DNA for the CDR3 is TGTGCCACCGGCGTCTGGGACACCGGGGAGCTGTTTTTT. It specifies CATGVWDTGELFF.

This clonotype was seen only a few times. The chain is built from TRBV4-2 and TRBJ2-3; maybe TRBD2 (6 bases). There are 15 residues in the CDR3. Germline CDR1 reads LGHNA; CDR2 reads YNFKEQ. V lost 0 bases and J lost 1, with 8 bases in between. The CDR3 DNA reads as TGTGCCAGCAGCCAAGATCCTAGCGGCACAGATACGCAGTATTTT. This sequence encodes CASSQDPSGTDTQYF.

This clonotype was seen repeatedly, ten times or more. V usage is TRBV7-9 and J usage is TRBJ2-1; 12 positions agree with TRBD2. From germline, CDR1 is SEHNR and CDR2 FQNEAQ (reference sequence). The CDR3 is made up of 15 amino acids. With 6 bases clipped from V and 4 bases from J, the junction kept 4 bases outside the gene matches. The CDR3 nucleotides read TGTGCCAGCAGTCTTCTAGCGGGAGGGTACAATGAGCAGTTCTTC. This gives the protein CASSLLAGGYNEQFF.

This chain joins TRBV6-2 or TRBV6-3 and TRBJ2-7; 7 bases map to TRBD1. Germline CDR1 MNHEY, CDR2 SVGEGT. The CDR3 spans 14 residues. Losses at the gene ends were 5 bases for V and 4 bases for J; bases not matched to a gene: 8. The CDR3 region has the DNA TGTGCCAGCAGTCGAACAGGGGCTGGTTACGAGCAGTACTTC. The encoded protein is CASSRTGAGYEQYF.

The CDR3 protein is CASFVDSFGETQYF. The CDR3 region has the DNA TGCGCCAGCTTCGTCGACTCGTTCGGTGAGACCCAGTACTTC. The chain carries TRBV5-1 and TRBJ2-5; D not resolved. CDR1 and CDR2 (germline): SGHRS, YFSETQ. V was cut by 7 bases and J by 5 bases, with 18 bases left in between. CDR3 length equals 14 residues.

This clonotype has at least ten counts. CDR3 amino acids: CSAPDKLWKNTEAFF. As DNA, the CDR3 is TGCAGTGCTCCTGACAAACTCTGGAAGAACACTGAAGCTTTCTTT. The chain combines TRBV20-1 with TRBJ1-1, with D unresolved. Germline CDR1 is DFQATT and CDR2 is SNEGSKA (reference sequence). V was shortened by 5 bases and J by 1 base, with 17 bases between the two germline ends. This CDR3 has 15 amino acids.

Many counts were recorded for this clonotype. The rearrangement uses TRBV6-1 and TRBJ1-1; a possible D gene is TRBD1 (6 bases). The CDR3 consists of 13 residues. The V end was cut by 1 base, the J end by 10 bases, with 13 bases between. Germline V gene data show CDR1 as MNHNS and CDR2 as SASEGT. The CDR3 region is CASSEVNRATAFF. The CDR3 nucleotides read TGTGCCAGCAGTGAAGTAAACAGGGCTACAGCTTTCTTT.

This clonotype was picked up many times. The V gene is TRBV15, the J gene TRBJ1-2; 9 bases match TRBD1. The CDR3 is 18 residues long. V dropped 2 bases and J dropped 8; count of bases not matched to a gene: 18. In germline, CDR1 is LNHNV, CDR2 YYDKDF (reference sequence). CDR3 protein: CATSRPRRTGTGSNGYTF. The CDR3 nucleotides are TGTGCCACCAGCAGACCGAGGAGGACCGGGACAGGGTCGAACGGCTACACCTTC.

The chain employs TRBV4-1 and TRBJ2-7, with a weak D call TRBD1 (6 bases). Per the germline V gene, CDR1 is MGHRA and CDR2 is YSYEKL. The CDR3 has 15 amino acids. Trimming stripped 4 bases from V and 0 bases from J, with 13 bases between. The CDR3, as DNA: TGCGCCAGCAGCCTCCGGGACACCGACTCCTACGAGCAGTACTTC. Translation gives CASSLRDTDSYEQYF.

Concerning this clonotype: A much bigger clone sits one base away, suggesting this may be a read error. This chain joins TRBV12-3 or TRBV12-4 and TRBJ1-5; D may be TRBD1 (6 bases). The CDR3 spans 13 residues. CDR3 DNA sequence: TGTGCCAGCAGTTCATACGGGGGCCAGCCCCAGCGTTTT. Translation: CASSSYGGQPQRF.

This clonotype was picked up a small number of times. The J gene is TRBJ2-5, the V gene TRBV5-6, with 9 bases lining up with TRBD1. CDR3 size: 15 residues. Germline CDR1 and CDR2: SGHDT and YYEEEE. Trimming took 4 bases from V and 4 from J; bases not matched to a gene: 8. The CDR3: CASSPGTGLRETQYF. In DNA, the CDR3 is TGTGCCAGCAGCCCCGGGACAGGGTTACGAGAGACCCAGTACTTC.

This clonotype has a count of ten or more. V is TRBV28 and J is TRBJ1-2; no reliable D call. Germline V gives CDR1 MDHEN, CDR2 SYDVKM. Trimming cost V 4 bases and J 8 bases, with 8 bases left between them. The CDR3 consists of 11 residues. The CDR3 loop is CASSSIPGYTF. The CDR3 DNA reads as TGTGCCAGCAGTTCAATCCCGGGCTACACCTTC.

The chain uses TRBV28 and TRBJ2-7, with TRBD1 matching over 7 bases. V was pared by 4 bases and J by 5 bases, with 2 bases of the junction left unmatched. CDR1 and CDR2 (germline): MDHEN, SYDVKM. This CDR3 is 12 amino acids long. Here the CDR3 reads CASSYGQDEQYF. The CDR3 region has the DNA TGTGCCAGCAGTTACGGACAGGACGAGCAGTACTTC.

This clonotype was picked up many times. The chain carries TRBV2 and TRBJ2-2, with 9 bases identical to TRBD2. The CDR3 is 15 amino acids. Germline lookup yields CDR1 SNHLY and CDR2 FYNNEI. The J segment lost 5 bases and the V segment lost 8 bases, leaving 9 bases of the junction unmatched. DNA for the CDR3: TGTGCCAGCTCTTGGGCAGCGGGAGGTACCGGGGAGCTGTTTTTT. It codes for CASSWAAGGTGELFF.

This clonotype was seen more than once but under ten times. The rearrangement joins TRBV7-9 to TRBJ1-2; possibly TRBD1 for D (5 bases). V was clipped by 1 base and J by 4 bases, with 13 bases between them. This CDR3 has 15 amino acids. The germline CDR1 and CDR2 sequences are SEHNR and FQNEAQ (reference sequence). The CDR3 nucleotides are TGTGCCAGCAGCTTAGTAGCAGGAGGGACCTATGGCTACACCTTC. This codes for CASSLVAGGTYGYTF.

The gene calls are TRBV28 and TRBJ2-7; a possible D gene is TRBD2 (8 bases). Trimming stripped 5 bases from V and 4 bases from J, with 15 bases between. The germline gives CDR1 MDHEN, CDR2 SYDVKM. This CDR3 region has 14 residues. In DNA form, the CDR3 reads TGTGCCAGCAGTATAGCGGGACAGATATACGAGCAGTACTTC. This gives the protein CASSIAGQIYEQYF.

This clonotype came up many times. V and J are TRBV12-3 or TRBV12-4 and TRBJ2-5; D is possibly TRBD1 (6 bases). Trimming took 8 bases from V and 4 from J, leaving 14 bases between them. This CDR3 has 13 amino acids. The CDR3 bases are TGTGCCAGCGGGGGCCTCAACCCAGAGACCCAGTACTTC. Amino acid sequence: CASGGLNPETQYF.

This clonotype was recorded many times. The rearrangement joins TRBV19 to TRBJ1-3, with 8 nucleotides matching TRBD1. Germline CDR1 reads LNHDA; CDR2 reads SQIVND (reference sequence). Trimming at V came to 6 bases and at J to 5 bases, leaving 12 bases not matched to a gene. The CDR3 covers 16 residues. CDR3: CASSAFDRGARNTIYF. CDR3 nucleotides: TGTGCCAGTAGCGCTTTCGACAGGGGTGCTAGAAACACCATATATTTT.

The sample holds many counts of this clonotype. J is TRBJ2-2 and V is TRBV11-2; no clear D. V gave up 0 bases and J gave up 4 bases, with 12 bases separating them. The CDR3 spans 16 residues. Germline loops: CDR1 SGHAT, CDR2 FQNNGV. DNA for the CDR3: TGTGCCAGCAGCTTAGAAGCGTACCTCGGCACCGGGGAGCTGTTTTTT. It is translated as CASSLEAYLGTGELFF.

This clonotype has a count of ten or more. Compared with germline, one end of the junction differs, possibly owing to a read error. The J gene is TRBJ1-5, the V gene TRBV27; unclear D gene. This CDR3 has 14 residues. CDR1 is MNHEY and CDR2 is SMNVEV in the germline V gene (reference sequence). This CDR3 reads CSSSLSQPHQPQHF. The CDR3 region has the DNA TGTTCCAGCAGTTTATCGCAGCCGCATCAGCCCCAGCATTTT.

The CDR3 DNA follows: TGTGCCAGCGAAGGACTAGCGGGTAACACCGGGGAGCTGTTTTTT. Its translation: CASEGLAGNTGELFF. This chain connects TRBV6-1 to TRBJ2-2, with 11 positions matching TRBD2. This CDR3 is 15 amino acids long. Trimming took 8 bases from V and 2 from J; bases not matched to a gene: 4. Germline assignment: CDR1 MNHNS and CDR2 SASEGT.

There are a few counts of this clonotype. The CDR3 DNA reads as TGCAGCGTTGATGGACAGGGCGACCAATATGGCTACACCTTC. This codes for CSVDGQGDQYGYTF. This chain uses TRBV29-1 with TRBJ1-2, with TRBD1 matching over 8 bases. CDR3 size: 14 residues. V was clipped by 3 bases and J by 5 bases; unmatched bases: 8. CDR1 is SQVTM, CDR2 ANQGSEA, per germline.

Many counts were recorded for this clonotype. V usage is TRBV5-1 and J usage is TRBJ2-6; the match to TRBD2 covers 9 bases. Looked up from germline, CDR1 is SGHRS and CDR2 is YFSETQ. Trimming cost V 4 bases and J 2 bases; bases outside gene matches: 10. This CDR3 contains 18 residues. The chain's CDR3 is CASSPKRGAHTGANVLTF. Written as DNA, the CDR3 is TGCGCCAGCAGCCCCAAGCGGGGGGCGCACACTGGGGCCAACGTCCTGACTTTC.

The chain uses TRBV28 and TRBJ2-7, with D tentatively TRBD1 (6 bases). Per the germline V gene, CDR1 is MDHEN and CDR2 is SYDVKM. The CDR3 extends over 15 amino acids. CDR3 nucleotide sequence: TGTGCGGCCAGCGGCCCGAGGGGGTCTACCTACGAGCAGTACTTC. This translates into CAASGPRGSTYEQYF.

This clonotype appeared many times. The V and J genes are TRBV7-6 and TRBJ1-5; 7 positions match TRBD1. The V gene end was trimmed by 4 bases and the J gene end by 2 bases; junction bases not matched to a gene: 8. This CDR3 comprises 16 residues. Per germline, CDR1 SGHVS and CDR2 FNYEAQ. The CDR3 region has the DNA TGTGCCAGCAGCTCGACAGGGAGGGATGGCAATCAGCCCCAGCATTTT. Its translation: CASSSTGRDGNQPQHF. The variable domain in full, with the rest retrieved from reference TRBV7-6 and TRBJ1-5, is GAGVSQSPRYKVTKRGQDVALRCDPISGHVSLYWYRQALGQGPEFLTYFNYEAQQDKSGLPNDRFSAERPEGSISTLTIQRTEQRDSAMYRCASSSTGRDGNQPQHFGDGTRLSIL.

This clonotype was seen only a few times. The chain couples TRBV4-1 to TRBJ2-2; 8 nucleotides align to TRBD1. The CDR3 has 17 amino acids. V lost 0 bases and J lost 4; bases outside the gene matches: 7. Germline loops: CDR1 MGHRA, CDR2 YSYEKL. The CDR3 loop is CASSQDRTGSRTGELFF. The CDR3 DNA reads TGCGCCAGCAGCCAAGATCGGACAGGGAGCCGCACCGGGGAGCTGTTTTTT.

In this sample, this clonotype turned up many times. The V and J genes are TRBV6-2 or TRBV6-3 and TRBJ2-6, with no clear D. The germline V and J ends were trimmed by 6 bases and 6 bases, with 15 bases remaining between them. CDR1 is MNHEY and CDR2 is SVGEGT in the germline V gene. The CDR3 loop spans 15 amino acids. CDR3 in amino acids: CASRASLLLANVLTF. Written as DNA, the CDR3 is TGTGCCAGCAGGGCCTCTCTTTTACTGGCCAACGTCCTGACTTTC.

This clonotype came up many times. The gene calls are TRBV19 and TRBJ1-5; D uncertain. CDR1 is LNHDA, CDR2 SQIVND, per germline (reference sequence). CDR3 size: 14 residues. The V end lost 7 bases, the J end lost 2 bases, and 12 bases lay between the germline ends. This chain's CDR3 is CASTLMIGNQPQHF. CDR3 DNA: TGTGCCAGTACCTTAATGATCGGCAATCAGCCCCAGCATTTT.

This clonotype was seen more than once but under ten times. The rearrangement links TRBV6-2 or TRBV6-3 to TRBJ1-6; D uncertain. The germline gives CDR1 MNHEY, CDR2 SVGEGT. The CDR3 runs to 13 residues. The V end was cut by 6 bases, the J end by 10 bases, with 13 bases between. CDR3 coding DNA: TGTGCCAGCAGACCAGTAGGAGGATCACCCCTCCACTTT. Translating gives CASRPVGGSPLHF.